The 9 T cell receptor beta chains presented below share a single source sample, sequenced in a study of OX40 agonist ivuxolimab in advanced cancers. Profiled with immunoSEQ multiplex PCR; TCRdb holds only in-frame clones, not every one. The sample consists of about 68,000 clones, 86% of them appearing once. The specimen comprised CD4+ or CD8+ T cells sorted from blood, sampled in a trial of the OX40 agonist ivuxolimab. Receptors were obtained from an adult with an advanced solid tumor such as melanoma, head and neck, liver or kidney cancer.

This chain links TRBV5-4 with TRBJ1-2, with 7 positions matching TRBD1. The trim removed 0 bases at V and 14 bases at J, leaving 7 bases unmatched. Germline CDR1 is SGHNT and CDR2 is YYREEE (reference sequence). The CDR3 runs 12 residues. CDR3 region: CASSLEDRISTF. CDR3 nucleotides: TGTGCCAGCAGCTTGGAGGACAGGATATCGACCTTC.

With regard to this clone: The identical CDR3 is also encoded by other nucleotide sequences in the sample. The V gene is TRBV11-2, the J gene TRBJ2-7; 7 bases line up with TRBD1. V lost 4 bases and J lost 7; bases outside the gene matches: 7. CDR1 is SGHAT and CDR2 is FQNNGV in the germline V gene. The CDR3 is 13 residues long. The CDR3 DNA reads as TGTGCCAGCAGCTCTACAGGGGTGGGTGAGCAGTACTTC. Protein: CASSSTGVGEQYF.

This clone appeared a few times. The genes are TRBV6-7 and TRBJ2-5; D might be TRBD2 (5 bases). The DNA end is more similar to TRBJ2-7, so the J call may be wrong. TRBV6-7 is known as an ORF, though its function is uncertain. The CDR3 runs 15 residues. The CDR3 DNA sequence: TGTGCCACCGCGGAGCTAGGAGGACGACGTAACGAGCAGTACTTC. Translation: CATAELGGRRNEQYF.

In its sample, this clone was seen once. The genes are TRBV19 and TRBJ1-1; D is unclear. Trimming left V 5 bases short and J 11 bases short, with 12 bases between. Looked up from germline, CDR1 is LNHDA and CDR2 is SQIVND (reference sequence). The CDR3 is made up of 11 amino acids. CDR3 residues: CASSSRTQAFF. CDR3 nucleotides: TGTGCCAGTAGTTCAAGGACCCAGGCTTTCTTT.

As regards this clone: This sample also contains other DNA sequences that code for the same CDR3. The J gene is TRBJ1-5, the V gene TRBV7-8; D remains ambiguous. Trimming removed 4 bases from V and 0 bases from J, with 19 bases in between. Germline values: CDR1 SGHVS, CDR2 FQNEAQ. This CDR3 contains 18 residues. CDR3 DNA: TGTGCCAGCAGCTCCCCAAATTTCTCGGCCGCTAGCAATCAGCCCCAGCATTTT. It encodes CASSSPNFSAASNQPQHF.

The chain uses TRBV7-2 and TRBJ2-1; D perhaps matches TRBD1 (5 bases). The CDR3 consists of 16 residues. Per germline, CDR1 SGHTA and CDR2 FQGNSA. The V end lost 5 bases, the J end lost 6 bases, and 20 bases lay between the germline ends. The CDR3 nucleotides read TGTGCCAGCAGCCCTCGTGGGGCCAGGAATGTCAATGAGCAGTTCTTC. Its translation: CASSPRGARNVNEQFF.

On this clone: The germline gene is not matched at one end of the junction; a read error may be the cause. The gene calls are TRBV11-3 and TRBJ2-2; 8 nucleotides align to TRBD1. The germline CDR1 and CDR2 sequences are SGHNT and YENEEA. This CDR3 is 15 amino acids long. DNA for the CDR3: TGTGCCAGCACCTTAGACAGGGGAAACACCGGGGAGCTGTTTTTT. It yields the protein CASTLDRGNTGELFF.

The genes are TRBV5-8 and TRBJ2-1, with 8 bases matching TRBD2. Unmatched junction bases numbered 4, after V lost 6 bases and J lost 5 bases. This CDR3 region has 13 residues. Germline lookup yields CDR1 SGHTS and CDR2 YDEGEE. The CDR3 DNA follows: TGTGCCAGCACCGTGGGACTAGACAATGAGCAGTTCTTC. Amino acid sequence: CASTVGLDNEQFF. Supplemented by reference TRBV5-8 and TRBJ2-1, the full variable domain reads EAGVTQSPTHLIKTRGQQATLRCSPISGHTSVYWYQQALGLGLQFLLWYDEGEERNRGNFPPRFSGRQFPNYSSELNVNALELEDSALYLCASTVGLDNEQFFGPGTRLTVL.

This clone was recorded at least ten times. The chain links TRBV30 to TRBJ1-2; 8 positions match TRBD1. Losses at the gene ends were 0 bases for V and 6 bases for J; bases not matched to a gene: 9. Germline V gene data show CDR1 as GTSNPN and CDR2 as SVGIG (reference sequence). The CDR3 has 15 amino acids. The DNA for the CDR3 is TGTGCCTGGAGTGTCTTCCTGACAGGGGTTGATGGCTACACCTTC. Amino acid sequence: CAWSVFLTGVDGYTF.